The 5 T cell receptor beta chains listed next were all sequenced from one sample in a study of blood T cell repertoires in COVID-19. Clones were sequenced by immunoSEQ multiplex PCR, and TCRdb holds only the in-frame ones, with some missing. This table has about 140,000 clones, nearly 85% appearing once. Material for sequencing was PBMCs or T cells enriched from blood (not recorded which). The receptor set was obtained from a man aged 45-65 years in a cohort exposed to, infected with or recovered from COVID-19 (not recorded which).

This clone was seen only a few times. This rearrangement joins TRBV5-6 to TRBJ1-1, with D maybe TRBD1 (6 bases). Germline CDR1 reads SGHDT; CDR2 reads YYEEEE. The CDR3 loop spans 14 amino acids. The V end lost 5 bases, the J end lost 4 bases, and 15 bases lay between the germline ends. CDR3 in amino acids: CASSHRASTTEAFF. CDR3 nucleotide sequence: TGTGCCAGCAGTCACAGGGCGTCGACCACTGAAGCTTTCTTT.

This clone was observed once. V gene TRBV5-1 combines with J gene TRBJ1-2; 8 bases line up with TRBD1. V shed 0 bases, J shed 8 bases, and the junction held 6 bases outside the gene matches. In germline, CDR1 is SGHRS, CDR2 YFSETQ. The CDR3 consists of 14 residues. CDR3 in DNA: TGCGCCAGCAGCTTGGGGACAGGGCAAGGAGGCTACACCTTC. The encoded protein is CASSLGTGQGGYTF.

The J gene is TRBJ2-5, the V gene TRBV5-1; 13 bases map to TRBD2. The CDR3 length is 16 residues. Germline CDR1 SGHRS, CDR2 YFSETQ. V shed 4 bases, J shed 4 bases, and the junction held 7 bases outside the gene matches. CDR3 in amino acids: CASSPAGLAGAETQYF. As DNA, the CDR3 is TGCGCCAGCAGCCCCGCCGGACTAGCGGGAGCAGAGACCCAGTACTTC.

The CDR3 sequence is CASSSNRVGEAFF. CDR3 coding DNA: TGTGCCAGCAGTTCTAACAGGGTTGGTGAAGCTTTCTTT. The chain has TRBV12-3 or TRBV12-4 and TRBJ1-1; possibly TRBD1 for D (6 bases). Trimming removed 4 bases from V and 7 bases from J, with 13 bases in between. The CDR3 is 13 amino acids.

The V and J genes are TRBV24-1 and TRBJ2-7, with D perhaps TRBD2 (6 bases). V lost 9 bases to trimming and J lost 1 base, with 12 bases between them. The CDR3 spans 13 residues. Per the germline V gene, CDR1 is KGHDR and CDR2 is SFDVKD. For the CDR3, the DNA is TGTGCCACCGCGGGACGGGAGTCCTACGAGCAGTACTTC. Its translation: CATAGRESYEQYF.